Below are 14 T cell receptor beta chains sequenced from a single sample in a study of CXCR3-negative and CXCR3-positive naive CD8 T cells. It was by 5' RACE with UMI labels that the TRB cDNA libraries were prepared. TCRdb re-called the 5' RACE reads and catalogs CDR3 proteins one per entry, DNA excluded. The listing contains some 39,000 distinct CDR3 sequences. Sequencing was done on a sample of naive CXCR3- CD8+ T cells from blood. Subset here: CD45RO-CCR7+CD27+CD95- naive CD8+ T cells lacking CXCR3 (TNR3-). Receptors were obtained from a human donor in good health. Some clones in this sample may be carry-over from other donors' samples.

J is TRBJ2-1 and V is TRBV7-3; the TCRdb call, TRBD1, lacks DNA for checking. Per the germline V gene, CDR1 is SGHTA and CDR2 is FQGTGA. The CDR3 extends over 12 amino acids. CDR3 sequence reads: CASSPLGDEQFF.

J is TRBJ2-5 and V is TRBV29-1; the D call of TRBD1 rests on TCRdb alone, since no DNA is present to check it. Germline V gene lookup returns CDR1 SQVTM and CDR2 ANQGSEA. This CDR3 is built from 16 residues. The CDR3 reads CSVEGGRTGVIETQYF.

The CDR3 sequence is CASSKPLGFLGQGSEETQYF. The chain joins TRBV28 to TRBJ2-5; with no DNA, the TCRdb D assignment of TRBD1 cannot be verified. Germline V CDR1 and CDR2: MDHEN, SYDVKM. The length of the CDR3 is 20 residues.

V and J are TRBV27 and TRBJ1-1; TCRdb's D call, TRBD1, is unchecked because there is no DNA. Germline values: CDR1 MNHEY, CDR2 SMNVEV (reference sequence). The CDR3 loop spans 16 amino acids. The CDR3 reads CASSYSYGAANTEAFF.

The chain is built from TRBV11-2 and TRBJ2-2. In germline, CDR1 is SGHAT, CDR2 FQNNGV. The CDR3 contains 13 residues. The CDR3 sequence: CASSSRQRGELLF.

This rearrangement joins TRBV21-1 to TRBJ2-7; TCRdb lists TRBD2, though no DNA is available to test this call. TRBV21-1 is given as a pseudogene. The length of the CDR3 is 13 residues. The CDR3 protein is CASSTRLPYEQYF.

V usage is TRBV12-5 and J usage is TRBJ2-6; TCRdb gives TRBD2 as the D gene, but with no DNA this cannot be confirmed. Germline V gene data show CDR1 as LGHNT and CDR2 as FRNRAP. The CDR3 spans 17 residues. The CDR3 reads CASGLARTVSGANVLTF. Full variable domain (rest looked up from reference TRBV12-5 and TRBJ2-6): DARVTQTPRHKVTEMGQEVTMRCQPILGHNTVFWYRQTMMQGLELLAYFRNRAPLDDSGMPKDRFSAEMPDATLATLKIQPSEPRDSAVYFCASGLARTVSGANVLTFGAGSRLTVL.

The chain couples TRBV25-1 to TRBJ2-2. CDR3 size: 13 residues. Germline lookup yields CDR1 MGHDK and CDR2 SYGVNS. The CDR3 loop reads CASIGQMTGELFF. Drawing the rest from reference TRBV25-1 and TRBJ2-2, the complete variable domain is EADIYQTPRYLVIGTGKKITLECSQTMGHDKMYWYQQDPGMELHLIHYSYGVNSTEKGDLSSESTVSRIRTEHFPLTLESARPSHTSQYLCASIGQMTGELFFGEGSRLTVL.

The V gene is TRBV12-3 or TRBV12-4, the J gene TRBJ1-2; TCRdb proposes TRBD1, but this gene call is untestable without DNA. The length of the CDR3 is 16 residues. The CDR3 reads CASSPTGYLASDGYTF.

The chain employs TRBV20-1 and TRBJ2-5; there is no DNA to check the TCRdb D call of TRBD2. Germline assignment: CDR1 DFQATT and CDR2 SNEGSKA (reference sequence). The CDR3 totals 16 residues. CDR3 protein: CSARDLRGPSGETQYF.

The chain joins TRBV15 to TRBJ2-4. The CDR3 runs to 15 residues. The V gene's germline CDR1 is LNHNV and CDR2 YYDKDF (reference sequence). The CDR3 here is CATSRERLAKNIQYF.

V and J are TRBV29-1 and TRBJ2-7; TCRdb lists TRBD2, though no DNA is available to test this call. The CDR3 runs to 12 residues. Germline loops: CDR1 SQVTM, CDR2 ANQGSEA. The CDR3 is CSVRLGEYEQYF.

This chain links TRBV7-2 with TRBJ2-3; the TCRdb call, TRBD1, lacks DNA for checking. This CDR3 is 17 amino acids long. Germline values: CDR1 SGHTA, CDR2 FQGNSA. CDR3: CASSPTPQGGDSDTQYF.

The chain is built from TRBV5-1 and TRBJ2-2; absent DNA, TCRdb's TRBD1 call cannot be checked. The CDR3 is made up of 15 amino acids. The germline CDR1 and CDR2 sequences are SGHRS and YFSETQ. The CDR3 loop reads CASSFRGQTPGELFF.